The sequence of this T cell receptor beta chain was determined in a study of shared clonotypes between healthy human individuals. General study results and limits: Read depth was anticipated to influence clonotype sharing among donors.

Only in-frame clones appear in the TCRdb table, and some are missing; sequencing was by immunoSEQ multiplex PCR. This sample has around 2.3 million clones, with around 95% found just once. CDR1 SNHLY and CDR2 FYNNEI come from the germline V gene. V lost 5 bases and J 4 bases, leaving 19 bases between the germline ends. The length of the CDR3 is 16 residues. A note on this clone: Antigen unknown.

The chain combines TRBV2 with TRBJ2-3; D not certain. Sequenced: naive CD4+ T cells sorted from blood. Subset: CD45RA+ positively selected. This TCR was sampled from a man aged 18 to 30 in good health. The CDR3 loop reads CASSRASGFFADTQYF. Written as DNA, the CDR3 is TGTGCCAGCAGTCGGGCTAGTGGTTTTTTTGCAGATACGCAGTATTTT.